The sequence of this T cell receptor (beta chain) was determined in a study of blood T cell repertoires in COVID-19. At the level of the study: Spain, Italy and the United States supplied samples that represented acute and convalescent COVID-19. PBMCs, B-cell-depleted T cells, or T cells provided the cDNA or gDNA that made up the material.

Enrollees, 18 to 89 years old, lived in some 24 US areas. Symptom resolution, clearance, or two negative PCRs marked donors in Cohort 3 as recovered. Here immunoSEQ multiplex PCR was the method, and the copy in TCRdb shows in-frame clones only, minus some. The sample consists of a few hundred thousand clones, more than 85% of them appearing once. The V gene's germline CDR1 is SGHTA and CDR2 FQGNSA. CDR3 length: 16 amino acids. The J segment lost 7 bases and the V segment lost 1 base, leaving 10 bases of the junction unmatched. This chain joins TRBV7-2 and TRBJ2-5; 9 bases agree with TRBD2. Specimen: PBMCs or T cells enriched from blood (not recorded which). The clonotype originates from a woman aged 30 to 39 who had recovered from COVID-19. CDR3 nucleotide sequence: TGTGCCAGCAGCTTAGGGACTCCGCGGGGGGGGTGGACCCAGTACTTC. Its translation: CASSLGTPRGGWTQYF.